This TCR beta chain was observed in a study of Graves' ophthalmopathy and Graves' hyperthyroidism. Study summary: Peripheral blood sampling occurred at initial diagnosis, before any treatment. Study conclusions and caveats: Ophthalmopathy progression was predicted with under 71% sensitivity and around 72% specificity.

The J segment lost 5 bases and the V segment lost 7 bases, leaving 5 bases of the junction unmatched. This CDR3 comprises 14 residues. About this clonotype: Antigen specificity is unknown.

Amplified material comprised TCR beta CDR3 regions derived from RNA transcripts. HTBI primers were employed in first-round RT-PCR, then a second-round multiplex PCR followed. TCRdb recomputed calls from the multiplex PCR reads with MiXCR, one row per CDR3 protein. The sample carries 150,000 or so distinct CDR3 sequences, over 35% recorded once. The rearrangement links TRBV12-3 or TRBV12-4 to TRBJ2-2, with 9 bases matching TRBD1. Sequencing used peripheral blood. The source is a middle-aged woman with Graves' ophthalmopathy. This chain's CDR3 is CASIETGGTGELFF. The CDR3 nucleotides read TGTGCCAGCATTGAGACAGGGGGAACCGGGGAGCTGTTTTTT.